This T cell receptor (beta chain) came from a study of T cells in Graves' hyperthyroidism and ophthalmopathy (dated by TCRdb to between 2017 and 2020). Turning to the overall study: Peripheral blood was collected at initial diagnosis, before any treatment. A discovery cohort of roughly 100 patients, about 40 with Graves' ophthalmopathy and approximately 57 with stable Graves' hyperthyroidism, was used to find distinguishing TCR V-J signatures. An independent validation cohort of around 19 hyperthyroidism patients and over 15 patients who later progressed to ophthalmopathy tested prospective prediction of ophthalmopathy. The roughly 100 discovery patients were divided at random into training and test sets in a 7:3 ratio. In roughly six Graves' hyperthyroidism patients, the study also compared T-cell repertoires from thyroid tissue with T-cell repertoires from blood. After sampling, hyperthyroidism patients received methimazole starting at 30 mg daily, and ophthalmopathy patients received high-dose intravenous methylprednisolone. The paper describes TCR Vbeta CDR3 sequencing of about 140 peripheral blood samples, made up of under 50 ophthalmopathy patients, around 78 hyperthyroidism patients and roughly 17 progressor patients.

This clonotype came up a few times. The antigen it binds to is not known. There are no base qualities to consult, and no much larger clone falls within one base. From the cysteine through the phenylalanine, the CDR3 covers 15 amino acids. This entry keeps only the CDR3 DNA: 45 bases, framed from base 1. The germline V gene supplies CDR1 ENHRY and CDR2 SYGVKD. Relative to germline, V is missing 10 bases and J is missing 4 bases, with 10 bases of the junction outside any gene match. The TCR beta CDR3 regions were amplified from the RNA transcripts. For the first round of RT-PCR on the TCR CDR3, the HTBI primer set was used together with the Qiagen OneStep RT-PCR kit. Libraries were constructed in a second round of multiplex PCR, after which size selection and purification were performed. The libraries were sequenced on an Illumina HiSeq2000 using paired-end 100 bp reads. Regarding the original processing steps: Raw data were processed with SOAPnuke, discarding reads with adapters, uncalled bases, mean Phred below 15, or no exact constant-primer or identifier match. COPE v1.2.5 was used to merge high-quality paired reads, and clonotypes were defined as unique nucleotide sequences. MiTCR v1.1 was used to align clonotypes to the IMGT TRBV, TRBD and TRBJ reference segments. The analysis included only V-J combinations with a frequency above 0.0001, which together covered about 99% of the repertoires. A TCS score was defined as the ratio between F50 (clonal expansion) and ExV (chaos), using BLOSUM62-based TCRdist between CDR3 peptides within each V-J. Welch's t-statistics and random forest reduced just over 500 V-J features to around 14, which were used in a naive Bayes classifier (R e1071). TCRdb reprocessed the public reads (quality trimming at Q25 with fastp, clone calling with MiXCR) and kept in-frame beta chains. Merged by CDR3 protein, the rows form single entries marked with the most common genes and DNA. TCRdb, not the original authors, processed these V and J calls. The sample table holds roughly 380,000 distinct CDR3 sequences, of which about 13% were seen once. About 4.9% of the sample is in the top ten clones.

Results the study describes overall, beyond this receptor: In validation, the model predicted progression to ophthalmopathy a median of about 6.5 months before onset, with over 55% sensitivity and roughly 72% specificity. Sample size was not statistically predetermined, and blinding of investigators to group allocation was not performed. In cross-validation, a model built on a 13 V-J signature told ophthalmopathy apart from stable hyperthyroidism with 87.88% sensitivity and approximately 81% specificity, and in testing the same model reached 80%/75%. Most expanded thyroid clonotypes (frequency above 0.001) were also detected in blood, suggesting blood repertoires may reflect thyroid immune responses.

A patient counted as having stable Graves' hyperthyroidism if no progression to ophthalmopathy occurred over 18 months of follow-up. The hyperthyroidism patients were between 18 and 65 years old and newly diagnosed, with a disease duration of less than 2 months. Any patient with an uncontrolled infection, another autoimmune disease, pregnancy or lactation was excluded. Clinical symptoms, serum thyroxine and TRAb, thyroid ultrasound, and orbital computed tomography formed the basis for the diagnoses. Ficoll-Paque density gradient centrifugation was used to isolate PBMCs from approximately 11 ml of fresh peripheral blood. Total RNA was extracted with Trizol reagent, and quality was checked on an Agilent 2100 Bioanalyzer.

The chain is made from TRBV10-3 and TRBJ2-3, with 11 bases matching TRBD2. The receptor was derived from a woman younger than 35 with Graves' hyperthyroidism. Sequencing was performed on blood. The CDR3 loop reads CATREALAGADTQYF. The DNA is TGTGCCACCCGGGAGGCACTAGCGGGAGCAGATACGCAGTATTTT.